These 7 T cell receptor beta chains were sequenced from one sample in a study of shared clonotypes between healthy human individuals. Naive CD8 isolation took CD45RO-negative cells positively selected for CCR7 and excluded terminally differentiated effector memory CD45RA+ cells. Assay used: immunoSEQ multiplex PCR; TCRdb lists only in-frame clones, some missing. In the table there are under 2,000,000 clones, over 85% of which are singletons. Sequenced material: naive CD8+ T cells sorted from blood. These receptors came from a young man in good health.

The chain is built from TRBV10-1 and TRBJ2-7, with 11 bases lining up with TRBD1. Germline CDR1 and CDR2: WNHNN and SYGVQD (reference sequence). V gave up 5 bases and J gave up 6 bases; unmatched junction bases: 3. The CDR3 is made up of 13 amino acids. The CDR3 nucleotides are TGCGCCAGCAGTTGGGACAGGGGGTCCGAGCAGTACTTC. Its translation is CASSWDRGSEQYF.

The chain is built from TRBV21-1 and TRBJ2-2; TRBD2 is the table's D call and was not checked against the DNA. TRBV21-1 counts as a pseudogene. The CDR3 loop spans 12 amino acids. CDR3 sequence (DNA): TGTGCCTGGAGCGGTGGAACCGGGGAGCTGTTTTTT. Its translation is CAWSGGTGELFF.

The chain is built from TRBV9 and TRBJ2-2; D is perhaps TRBD2 (6 bases). Germline assignment: CDR1 SGDLS and CDR2 YYNGEE. This CDR3 comprises 16 residues. The germline V and J ends were trimmed by 7 bases and 0 bases, with 16 bases remaining between them. Here the CDR3 DNA reads TGTGCCAGCCACTGGGCGGGGAAAACGAACACCGGGGAGCTGTTTTTT. This gives the protein CASHWAGKTNTGELFF.

With regard to this clone: The sample contains more than one DNA sequence encoding this CDR3. V is TRBV5-1 and J is TRBJ1-1; a weak D match, TRBD1 (5 bases). In germline, CDR1 is SGHRS, CDR2 YFSETQ. V was pared by 3 bases and J by 0 bases, with 6 bases between. This CDR3 is 13 amino acids long. The chain's CDR3 is CASSWGLNTEAFF. For the CDR3, the DNA is TGCGCCAGCAGCTGGGGCTTGAACACTGAAGCTTTCTTT.

This clone was seen a handful of times. The chain joins TRBV7-9 to TRBJ1-1; 7 bases match TRBD1. Germline trimming cut 3 bases from V and 1 base from J; bases unmatched to any gene: 5. The CDR3 runs 15 residues. The germline V gene has CDR1 SEHNR and CDR2 FQNEAQ (reference sequence). The CDR3 DNA reads TGTGCCAGCAGCTTTAACAGGGGCCAGAACACTGAAGCTTTCTTT. Amino acids: CASSFNRGQNTEAFF. The full variable domain, completed using reference TRBV7-9 and TRBJ1-1, is DTGVSQNPRHKITKRGQNVTFRCDPISEHNRLYWYRQTLGQGPEFLTYFQNEAQLEKSRLLSDRFSAERPKGSFSTLEIQRTEQGDSAMYLCASSFNRGQNTEAFFGQGTRLTVV.

The chain uses TRBV5-4 and TRBJ2-7; TRBD1 aligns across 9 bases. The germline CDR1 and CDR2 sequences are SGHNT and YYREEE (reference sequence). CDR3 length: 16 amino acids. V lost 0 bases, J lost 3 bases, and 7 bases stayed unmatched. The chain's CDR3 is CASSLGLGTGNYEQYF. Written as DNA, the CDR3 is TGTGCCAGCAGCTTGGGCCTCGGGACAGGGAACTACGAGCAGTACTTC.

The J gene is TRBJ1-6, the V gene TRBV7-9; TRBD1 might be the D (5 bases). This CDR3 comprises 15 residues. Germline V gene sequence: CDR1 SEHNR, CDR2 FQNEAQ (reference sequence). Deletions cut 0 bases from V and 7 bases from J, with 10 bases between. The DNA for the CDR3 is TGTGCCAGCAGCTTAGCGGGGGTGGGCAATTCACCCCTCCACTTT. It codes for CASSLAGVGNSPLHF.